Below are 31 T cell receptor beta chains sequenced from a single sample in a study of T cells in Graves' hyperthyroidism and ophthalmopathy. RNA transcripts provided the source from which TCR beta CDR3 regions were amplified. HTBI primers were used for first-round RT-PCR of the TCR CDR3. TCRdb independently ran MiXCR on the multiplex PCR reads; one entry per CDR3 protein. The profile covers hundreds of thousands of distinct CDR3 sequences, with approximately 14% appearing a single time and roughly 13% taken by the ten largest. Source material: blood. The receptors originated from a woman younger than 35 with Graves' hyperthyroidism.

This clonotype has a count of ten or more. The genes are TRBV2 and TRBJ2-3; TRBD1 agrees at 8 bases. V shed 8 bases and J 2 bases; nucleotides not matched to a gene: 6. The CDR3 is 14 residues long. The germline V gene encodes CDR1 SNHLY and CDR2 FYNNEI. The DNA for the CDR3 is TGTGCCAGCCGAAGGGACAGGATCACAGATACGCAGTATTTT. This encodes CASRRDRITDTQYF.

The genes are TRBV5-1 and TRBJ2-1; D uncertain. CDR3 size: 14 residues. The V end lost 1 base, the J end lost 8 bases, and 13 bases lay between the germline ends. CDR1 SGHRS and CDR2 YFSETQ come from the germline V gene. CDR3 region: CASSLIVDGDEQFF. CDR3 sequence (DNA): TGCGCCAGCAGCTTGATCGTGGACGGCGATGAGCAGTTCTTC.

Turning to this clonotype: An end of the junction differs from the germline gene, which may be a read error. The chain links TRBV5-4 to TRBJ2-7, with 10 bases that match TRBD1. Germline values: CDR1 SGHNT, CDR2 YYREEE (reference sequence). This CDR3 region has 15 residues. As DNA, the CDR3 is TGTGCCAGCAGCTTGGGGGGACAGGGGATTTACGAGCGGTACTTC. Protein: CASSLGGQGIYERYF.

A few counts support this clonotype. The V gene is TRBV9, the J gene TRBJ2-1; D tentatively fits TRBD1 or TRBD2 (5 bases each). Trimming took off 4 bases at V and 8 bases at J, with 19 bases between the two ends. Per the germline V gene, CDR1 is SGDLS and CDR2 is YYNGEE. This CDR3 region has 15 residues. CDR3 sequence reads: CASSLRFGGSDEQFF. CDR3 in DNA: TGTGCCAGCAGCTTGCGGTTTGGGGGAAGCGATGAGCAGTTCTTC.

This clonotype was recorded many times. CDR3: CASTREGAYTEAFF. The CDR3 region has the DNA TGTGCCAGCACCAGGGAGGGGGCATACACTGAAGCTTTCTTT. The chain carries TRBV3-1 and TRBJ1-1, with 7 bases aligning to TRBD1. CDR3 length: 14 residues. V shed 7 bases and J 3 bases; nucleotides not matched to a gene: 8. Germline assignment: CDR1 LGHDT and CDR2 YNNKEL (reference sequence).

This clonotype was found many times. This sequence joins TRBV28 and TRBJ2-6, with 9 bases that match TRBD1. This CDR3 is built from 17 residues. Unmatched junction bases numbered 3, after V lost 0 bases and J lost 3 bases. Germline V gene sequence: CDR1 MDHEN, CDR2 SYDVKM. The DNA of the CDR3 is TGTGCCAGCAGTTTATGGGGACAGGGTGGTGGGGCCAACGTCCTGACTTTC. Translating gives CASSLWGQGGGANVLTF.

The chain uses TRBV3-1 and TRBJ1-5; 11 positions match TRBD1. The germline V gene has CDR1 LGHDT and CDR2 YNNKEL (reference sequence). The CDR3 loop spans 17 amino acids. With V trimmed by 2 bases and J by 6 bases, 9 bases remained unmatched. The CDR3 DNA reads TGTGCCAGCAGCCAACGGACAGGGGGCAAATTCGGTCAGCCCCAGCATTTT. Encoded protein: CASSQRTGGKFGQPQHF.

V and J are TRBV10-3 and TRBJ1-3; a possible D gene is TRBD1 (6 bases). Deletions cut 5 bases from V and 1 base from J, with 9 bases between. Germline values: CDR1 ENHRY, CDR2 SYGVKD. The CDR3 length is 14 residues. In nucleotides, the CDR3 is TGTGCCATCAGTACAGGGTCGTCTGGAAACACCATATATTTT. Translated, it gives CAISTGSSGNTIYF.

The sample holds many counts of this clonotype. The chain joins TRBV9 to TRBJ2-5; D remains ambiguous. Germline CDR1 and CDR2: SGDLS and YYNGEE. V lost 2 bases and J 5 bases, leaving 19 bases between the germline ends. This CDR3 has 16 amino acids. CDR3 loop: CASSVGGRSMGETQYF. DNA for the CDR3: TGTGCCAGCAGCGTTGGCGGCAGGAGCATGGGCGAGACCCAGTACTTC.

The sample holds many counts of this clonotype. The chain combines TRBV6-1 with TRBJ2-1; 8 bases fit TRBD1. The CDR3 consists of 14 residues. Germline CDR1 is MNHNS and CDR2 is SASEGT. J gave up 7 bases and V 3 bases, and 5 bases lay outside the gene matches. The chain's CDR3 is CASSDRTGLNEQFF. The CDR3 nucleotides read TGTGCCAGCAGTGATCGGACAGGGCTGAATGAGCAGTTCTTC.

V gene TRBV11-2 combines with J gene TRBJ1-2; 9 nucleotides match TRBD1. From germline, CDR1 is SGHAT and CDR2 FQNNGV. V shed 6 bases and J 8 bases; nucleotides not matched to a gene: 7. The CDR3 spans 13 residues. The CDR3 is CASSQQGAEGYTF. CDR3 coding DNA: TGTGCCAGCAGTCAACAGGGGGCTGAGGGCTACACCTTC.

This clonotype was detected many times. The CDR3: CASSGTSGGYSTDTQYF. The CDR3 bases are TGTGCCAGCAGTGGGACTAGCGGGGGATATAGCACAGATACGCAGTATTTT. This chain connects TRBV25-1 to TRBJ2-3; 13 bases are shared with TRBD2. The length of the CDR3 is 17 residues. The trim removed 4 bases at V and 0 bases at J, leaving 4 bases unmatched. Germline CDR1 reads MGHDK; CDR2 reads SYGVNS.

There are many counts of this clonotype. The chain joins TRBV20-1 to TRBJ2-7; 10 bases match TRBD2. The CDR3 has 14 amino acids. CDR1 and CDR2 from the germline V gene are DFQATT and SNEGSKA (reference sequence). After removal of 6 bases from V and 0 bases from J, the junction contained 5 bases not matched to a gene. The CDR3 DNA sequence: TGCAGTGCGACTAGCGGGTATTTCTCCTACGAGCAGTACTTC. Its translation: CSATSGYFSYEQYF.

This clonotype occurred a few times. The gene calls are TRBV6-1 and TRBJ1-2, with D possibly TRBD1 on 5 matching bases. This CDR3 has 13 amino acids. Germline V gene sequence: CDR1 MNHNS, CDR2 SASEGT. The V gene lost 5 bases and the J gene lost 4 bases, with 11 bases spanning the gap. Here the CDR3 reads CASSPGRGYGYTF. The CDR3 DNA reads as TGTGCCAGCAGTCCGGGACGAGGCTATGGCTACACCTTC.

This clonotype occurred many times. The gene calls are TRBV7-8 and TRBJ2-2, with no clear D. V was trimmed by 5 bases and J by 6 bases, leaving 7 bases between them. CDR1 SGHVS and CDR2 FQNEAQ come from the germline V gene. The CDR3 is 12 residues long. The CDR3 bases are TGTGCCAGCAGCCCTGCCGCCGGGGAGCTGTTTTTT. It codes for CASSPAAGELFF.

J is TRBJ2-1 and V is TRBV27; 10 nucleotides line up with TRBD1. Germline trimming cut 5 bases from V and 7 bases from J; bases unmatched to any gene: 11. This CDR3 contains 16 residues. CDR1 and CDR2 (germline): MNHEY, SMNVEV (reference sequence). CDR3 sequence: CASSTNPGQGWNEQFF. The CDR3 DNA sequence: TGTGCCAGCAGTACAAACCCGGGACAGGGGTGGAATGAGCAGTTCTTC.

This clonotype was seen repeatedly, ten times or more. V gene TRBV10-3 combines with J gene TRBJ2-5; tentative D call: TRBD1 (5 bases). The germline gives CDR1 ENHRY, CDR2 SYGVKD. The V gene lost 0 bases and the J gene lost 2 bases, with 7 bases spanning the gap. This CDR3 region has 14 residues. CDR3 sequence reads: CAISESTVQETQYF. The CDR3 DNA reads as TGTGCCATCAGTGAGTCGACAGTGCAAGAGACCCAGTACTTC.

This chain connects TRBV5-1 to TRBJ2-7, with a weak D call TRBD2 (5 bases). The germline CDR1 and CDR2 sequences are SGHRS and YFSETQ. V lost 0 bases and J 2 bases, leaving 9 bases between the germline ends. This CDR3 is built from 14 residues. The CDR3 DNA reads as TGCGCCAGCAGCTTGGATGCCGGGGCCTACGAGCAGTACTTC. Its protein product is CASSLDAGAYEQYF.

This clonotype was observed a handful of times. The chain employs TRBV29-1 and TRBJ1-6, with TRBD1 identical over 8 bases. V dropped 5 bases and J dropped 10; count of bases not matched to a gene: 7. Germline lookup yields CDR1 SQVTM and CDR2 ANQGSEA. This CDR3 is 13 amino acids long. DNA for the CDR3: TGCAGCGTTCGACAGGGGTTGTCATCACCCCTCCACTTT. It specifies CSVRQGLSSPLHF.

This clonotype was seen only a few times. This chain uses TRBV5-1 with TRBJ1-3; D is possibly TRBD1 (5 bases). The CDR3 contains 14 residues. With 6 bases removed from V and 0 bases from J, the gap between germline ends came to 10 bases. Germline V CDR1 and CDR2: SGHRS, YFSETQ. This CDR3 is CASKEGFSGNTIYF. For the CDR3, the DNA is TGCGCCAGCAAGGAGGGGTTCTCTGGAAACACCATATATTTT.

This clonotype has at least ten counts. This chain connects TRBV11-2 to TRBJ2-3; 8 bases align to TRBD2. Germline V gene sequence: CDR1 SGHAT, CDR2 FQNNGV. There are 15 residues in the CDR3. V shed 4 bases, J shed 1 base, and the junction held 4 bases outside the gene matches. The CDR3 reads CASSYQAGGTDTQYF. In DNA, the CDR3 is TGTGCCAGCAGCTACCAAGCGGGAGGCACAGATACGCAGTATTTT.

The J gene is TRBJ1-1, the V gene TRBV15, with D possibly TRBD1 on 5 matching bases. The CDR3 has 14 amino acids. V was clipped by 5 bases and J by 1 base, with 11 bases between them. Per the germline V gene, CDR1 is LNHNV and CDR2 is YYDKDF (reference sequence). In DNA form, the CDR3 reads TGTGCCACCAGCCGAGGGACGGGGAACACTGAAGCTTTCTTT. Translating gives CATSRGTGNTEAFF. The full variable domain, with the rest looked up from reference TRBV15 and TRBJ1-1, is DAMVIQNPRYQVTQFGKPVTLSCSQTLNHNVMYWYQQKSSQAPKLLFHYYDKDFNNEADTPDNFQSRRPNTSFCFLDIRSPGLGDTAMYLCATSRGTGNTEAFFGQGTRLTVV.

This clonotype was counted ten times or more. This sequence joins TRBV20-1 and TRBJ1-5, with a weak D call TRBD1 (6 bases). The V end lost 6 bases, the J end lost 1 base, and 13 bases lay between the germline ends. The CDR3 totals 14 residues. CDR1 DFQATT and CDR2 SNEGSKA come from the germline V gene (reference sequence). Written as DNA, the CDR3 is TGCAGTGCCGGGACCGGGGGCAGCAATCAGCCCCAGCATTTT. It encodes CSAGTGGSNQPQHF.

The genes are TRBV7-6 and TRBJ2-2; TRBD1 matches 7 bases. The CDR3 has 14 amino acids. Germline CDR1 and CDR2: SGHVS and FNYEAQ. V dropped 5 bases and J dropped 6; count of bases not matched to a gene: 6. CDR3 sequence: CASSVQGVAGELFF. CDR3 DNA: TGTGCCAGCAGCGTCCAGGGGGTCGCCGGGGAGCTGTTTTTT.

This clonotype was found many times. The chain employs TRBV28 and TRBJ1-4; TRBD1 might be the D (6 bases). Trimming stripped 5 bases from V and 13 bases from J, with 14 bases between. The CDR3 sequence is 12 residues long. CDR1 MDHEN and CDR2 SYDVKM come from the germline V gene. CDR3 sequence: CASSVLGAGLFF. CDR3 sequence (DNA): TGTGCCAGCAGTGTTTTGGGGGCAGGACTGTTTTTT.

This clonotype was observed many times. In DNA form, the CDR3 reads TGCGCCAGCAGCGCGAGTGGAAAAGCTAACTATGGCTACACCTTC. Translation gives CASSASGKANYGYTF. The V gene is TRBV5-1, the J gene TRBJ1-2, with D hard to call. The ends were cut back, 4 bases at V and 0 bases at J, with 13 bases in the middle. Germline-derived CDR1 and CDR2 are SGHRS and YFSETQ. The CDR3 sequence is 15 residues long.

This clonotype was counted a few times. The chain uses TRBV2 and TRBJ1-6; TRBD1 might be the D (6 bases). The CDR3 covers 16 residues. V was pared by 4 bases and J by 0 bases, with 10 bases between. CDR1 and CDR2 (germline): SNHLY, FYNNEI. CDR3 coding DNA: TGTGCCAGCAGTGCTAAAGGGGGCTCCTATAATTCACCCCTCCACTTT. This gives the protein CASSAKGGSYNSPLHF.

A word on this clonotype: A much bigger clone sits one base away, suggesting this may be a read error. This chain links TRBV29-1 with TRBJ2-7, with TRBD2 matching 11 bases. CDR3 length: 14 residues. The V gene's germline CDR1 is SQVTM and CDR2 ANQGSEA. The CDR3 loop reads CSASTSGASYEHYF. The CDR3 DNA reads TGCAGCGCCTCGACTAGCGGGGCCTCCTACGAGCATTACTTC.

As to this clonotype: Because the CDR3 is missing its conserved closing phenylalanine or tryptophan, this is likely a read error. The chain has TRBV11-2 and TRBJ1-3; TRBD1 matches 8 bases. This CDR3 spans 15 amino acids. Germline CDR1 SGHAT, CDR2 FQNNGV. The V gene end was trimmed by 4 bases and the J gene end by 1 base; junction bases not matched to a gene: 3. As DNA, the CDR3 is TGTGCCAGCAGCTCGGACAGGGTGTCTGGAAACACCATATATTAT. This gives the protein CASSSDRVSGNTIYY.

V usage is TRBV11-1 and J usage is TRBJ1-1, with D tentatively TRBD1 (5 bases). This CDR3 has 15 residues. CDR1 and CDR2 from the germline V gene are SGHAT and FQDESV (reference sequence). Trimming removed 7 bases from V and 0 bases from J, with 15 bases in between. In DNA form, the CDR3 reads TGTGCCAGCAACAAAAGGGAGGGGATGAACACTGAAGCTTTCTTT. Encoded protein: CASNKREGMNTEAFF.

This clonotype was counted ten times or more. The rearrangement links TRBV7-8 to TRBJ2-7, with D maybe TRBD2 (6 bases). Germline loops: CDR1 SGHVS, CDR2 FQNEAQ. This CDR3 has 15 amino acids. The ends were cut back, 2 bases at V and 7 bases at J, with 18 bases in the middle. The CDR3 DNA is TGTGCCAGCAGCTTAATCGGGGGAGCGTTTTGGGAGCAGTACTTC. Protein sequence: CASSLIGGAFWEQYF.